Following are 24 T cell receptor beta chains from one sample sequenced in a study of Ad26.COV2.S vaccination and SARS-CoV-2 variants. Treatment noted: over 15 received Ad26.COV2.S at low or high dose, single or two shots; roughly five received placebo; per-sample allocation not given. All samples were drawn on day 63, counting from the first vaccine or placebo injection. Using immunoSEQ multiplex PCR, the repertoire was profiled, and TCRdb retains in-frame clones only, with some absent. The table shows roughly 350,000 clones, with around 86% occurring only once. Sequences were derived from peripheral blood, sampled in a trial of Ad26.COV2.S vaccine versus placebo. Receptor source: a person aged 18 to 59 who received the Ad26.COV2.S COVID-19 vaccine or a placebo.

The rearrangement links TRBV11-2 to TRBJ2-5; 10 bases match TRBD1. The CDR3 loop spans 17 amino acids. V lost 5 bases and J lost 5; bases outside the gene matches: 14. Germline V gene data show CDR1 as SGHAT and CDR2 as FQNNGV. CDR3 residues: CASSRNQGQGRWETQYF. The CDR3 DNA reads as TGTGCCAGCAGCCGAAATCAGGGACAGGGGCGGTGGGAGACCCAGTACTTC.

The rearrangement uses TRBV6-5 and TRBJ1-1; the D gene is possibly TRBD1 (6 bases). CDR1 is MNHEY and CDR2 is SVGAGI in the germline V gene. CDR3 length equals 13 residues. V was cut by 6 bases and J by 5 bases, with 13 bases left in between. CDR3 sequence: CASSQGLVTEAFF. The CDR3 DNA reads TGTGCCAGCAGCCAGGGGTTGGTTACTGAAGCTTTCTTT.

Comments on this clone: Other DNA variants within this sample encode the same CDR3. V gene TRBV5-6 combines with J gene TRBJ1-1, with D perhaps matching TRBD1 (5 bases). The CDR3 has 13 amino acids. CDR1 and CDR2 from the germline V gene are SGHDT and YYEEEE. V dropped 2 bases and J dropped 1 base, with 6 bases sitting between them. The CDR3, as DNA: TGTGCCAGCAGCTTAGACAGGAACACTGAAGCTTTCTTT. Protein product: CASSLDRNTEAFF.

This chain uses TRBV13 with TRBJ2-1, with TRBD2 matching over 12 bases. The CDR3 runs 17 residues. With V trimmed by 5 bases and J by 5 bases, 10 bases remained unmatched. In germline, CDR1 is PRHDT, CDR2 FYEKMQ (reference sequence). CDR3 in DNA: TGTGCCAGCAGCCCACAGATCGGACTAGCGGGGCACAATGAGCAGTTCTTC. Translated, it gives CASSPQIGLAGHNEQFF.

The chain carries TRBV14 and TRBJ2-5; TRBD1 matches 8 bases. The V gene's germline CDR1 is SGHDN and CDR2 FVKESK. V lost 1 base, J lost 4 bases, and 5 bases stayed unmatched. This CDR3 has 15 amino acids. CDR3 loop: CASSQAGGLRETQYF. The CDR3 bases are TGTGCCAGCAGCCAAGCAGGGGGCTTAAGAGAGACCCAGTACTTC.

This rearrangement joins TRBV7-6 to TRBJ2-5; 9 nucleotides match TRBD1. The germline CDR1 and CDR2 sequences are SGHVS and FNYEAQ. This CDR3 is 15 amino acids long. The junction had 3 bases not matched to a gene; V was cut back by 1 base and J by 3 bases. CDR3 sequence: CASSLDRDREETQYF. CDR3 nucleotide sequence: TGTGCCAGCAGCTTAGATCGGGACAGGGAAGAGACCCAGTACTTC.

This clone occurred once. This chain joins TRBV19 and TRBJ2-1, with 8 bases that match TRBD2. Trimming took 3 bases from V and 5 from J; bases not matched to a gene: 0. This CDR3 has 13 amino acids. Germline CDR1 reads LNHDA; CDR2 reads SQIVND (reference sequence). CDR3 in amino acids: CASSIGGDNEQFF. CDR3 nucleotide sequence: TGTGCCAGTAGTATCGGGGGGGACAATGAGCAGTTCTTC.

The genes are TRBV7-2 and TRBJ2-7; D gene uncertain. V lost 1 base and J lost 1, with 11 bases in between. The germline CDR1 and CDR2 sequences are SGHTA and FQGNSA. The CDR3 has 15 amino acids. The CDR3 DNA follows: TGTGCCAGCAGCTTAGATGATCGGCGGTCCTACGAGCAGTACTTC. This sequence encodes CASSLDDRRSYEQYF.

This chain uses TRBV11-1 with TRBJ1-5, with D uncertain. Trimming cost V 1 base and J 4 bases, with 5 bases left between them. The CDR3 runs to 13 residues. Per the germline V gene, CDR1 is SGHAT and CDR2 is FQDESV (reference sequence). The CDR3 DNA reads TGTGCCAGCAGCTTAGAGGTAAATCAGCCCCAGCATTTT. Amino acids: CASSLEVNQPQHF.

The V and J genes are TRBV3-1 (or the pseudogene TRBV3-2) and TRBJ1-2; D is perhaps TRBD1 (6 bases). The CDR3 covers 15 residues. Trimming cost V 0 bases and J 8 bases, with 16 bases left between them. Germline lookup yields CDR1 LGHDT and CDR2 YNNKEL (reference sequence). CDR3 in DNA: TGTGCCAGCAGCCAAGATGGGCAGGGGTTGGGAGGCTACACCTTC. Translation: CASSQDGQGLGGYTF.

The chain recombines TRBV12-3 or TRBV12-4 with TRBJ1-5; D remains ambiguous. The CDR3 has 11 amino acids. Trimming removed 3 bases from V and 5 bases from J, with 2 bases in between. In DNA, the CDR3 is TGTGCCAGCAGTTTGGATCAGCCCCAGCATTTT. The encoded protein is CASSLDQPQHF.

This clone was seen just once. V gene TRBV7-2 combines with J gene TRBJ2-1, with D maybe TRBD2 (7 bases). CDR3 length equals 15 residues. Germline CDR1 is SGHTA and CDR2 is FQGNSA. V lost 1 base and J lost 13, with 20 bases in between. The CDR3 nucleotides are TGTGCCAGCAGCTTAGGGTTGGTTGGGGGGGGCACCCAGTTCTTC. Encoded protein: CASSLGLVGGGTQFF. The full variable domain, with the rest looked up from reference TRBV7-2 and TRBJ2-1, is GAGVSQSPSNKVTEKGKDVELRCDPISGHTALYWYRQSLGQGLEFLIYFQGNSAPDKSGLPSDRFSAERTGGSVSTLTIQRTQQEDSAVYLCASSLGLVGGGTQFFGPGTRLTVL.

V and J are TRBV19 and TRBJ1-5; no firm D call. Germline V gene lookup returns CDR1 LNHDA and CDR2 SQIVND (reference sequence). This CDR3 is 12 amino acids long. V lost 5 bases, J lost 3 bases, and 5 bases lay in between. The CDR3 protein is CASSYFNQPQHF. The CDR3 DNA follows: TGTGCCAGTAGTTACTTCAATCAGCCCCAGCATTTT.

V usage is TRBV19 and J usage is TRBJ2-5; D is perhaps TRBD2 (6 bases). From germline, CDR1 is LNHDA and CDR2 SQIVND (reference sequence). Trimming pared 4 bases from V and 4 bases from J, leaving 19 bases between. CDR3 length: 16 residues. The CDR3 bases are TGTGCCAGTAGTAGGGGGACTCCGGGCCCCCCAGAGACCCAGTACTTC. Translating it yields CASSRGTPGPPETQYF. The complete variable domain, with remaining parts taken from reference TRBV19 and TRBJ2-5, reads DGGITQSPKYLFRKEGQNVTLSCEQNLNHDAMYWYRQDPGQGLRLIYYSQIVNDFQKGDIAEGYSVSREKKESFPLTVTSAQKNPTAFYLCASSRGTPGPPETQYFGPGTRLLVL.

V gene TRBV5-1 combines with J gene TRBJ2-1; the match to TRBD1 covers 9 bases. The CDR3 is made up of 15 amino acids. Germline loops: CDR1 SGHRS, CDR2 YFSETQ. With 6 bases clipped from V and 8 bases from J, the junction kept 12 bases outside the gene matches. CDR3 residues: CASTPRLDRGYEQFF. In DNA, the CDR3 is TGCGCCAGCACCCCCAGGTTGGACAGGGGTTATGAGCAGTTCTTC.

The table lists this clone with a count of one. V and J are TRBV7-9 and TRBJ2-3, with D possibly matching TRBD1 (5 bases). Germline values: CDR1 SEHNR, CDR2 FQNEAQ (reference sequence). The V end lost 8 bases, the J end lost 4 bases, and 16 bases lay between the germline ends. The CDR3 is made up of 14 amino acids. CDR3 sequence reads: CASGASGPADTQYF. The CDR3 nucleotides read TGTGCCAGCGGCGCCTCAGGGCCGGCAGATACGCAGTATTTT.

The J gene is TRBJ1-5, the V gene TRBV7-2; the match to TRBD1 covers 8 bases. V lost 4 bases and J lost 2; bases outside the gene matches: 1. This CDR3 has 14 residues. Looked up from germline, CDR1 is SGHTA and CDR2 is FQGNSA. CDR3 in DNA: TGTGCCAGCAGCTCGACAGGGGGCAATCAGCCCCAGCATTTT. Its translation is CASSSTGGNQPQHF.

The chain is built from TRBV21-1 and TRBJ1-5. TRBV21-1 is designated a pseudogene. This CDR3 has 17 amino acids. The CDR3 here is CASSTSRVGFSNQPQHF. The CDR3 DNA follows: TGTGCCAGCAGCACTTCAAGGGTAGGGTTTAGCAATCAGCCCCAGCATTTT.

The chain has TRBV19 and TRBJ1-5, with 7 bases matching TRBD1. This CDR3 comprises 14 residues. The J segment lost 3 bases and the V segment lost 5 bases, leaving 4 bases of the junction unmatched. Germline assignment: CDR1 LNHDA and CDR2 SQIVND (reference sequence). The CDR3 sequence: CASSATGANQPQHF. CDR3 nucleotides: TGTGCCAGTAGTGCCACAGGGGCCAATCAGCCCCAGCATTTT.

The genes are TRBV9 and TRBJ1-2; a possible D gene is TRBD1 (5 bases). The CDR3 contains 16 residues. The germline V gene has CDR1 SGDLS and CDR2 YYNGEE. Trimming took 3 bases from V and 4 from J, leaving 19 bases between them. The DNA for the CDR3 is TGTGCCAGCAGCGGGGAGGCGAGGGGCAAATCCTATGGCTACACCTTC. This sequence encodes CASSGEARGKSYGYTF. Full variable domain (rest looked up from reference TRBV9 and TRBJ1-2): DSGVTQTPKHLITATGQRVTLRCSPRSGDLSVYWYQQSLDQGLQFLIQYYNGEERAKGNILERFSAQQFPDLHSELNLSSLELGDSALYFCASSGEARGKSYGYTFGSGTRLTVV.

V usage is TRBV5-1 and J usage is TRBJ2-5; possible D gene TRBD2, 5 bases. The CDR3 consists of 14 residues. V was clipped by 4 bases and J by 2 bases, with 12 bases between them. Per germline, CDR1 SGHRS and CDR2 YFSETQ. The CDR3 here is CASSPAQRQETQYF. The CDR3 coding sequence is TGCGCCAGCAGCCCGGCCCAGCGGCAAGAGACCCAGTACTTC. The entire variable domain, with the rest obtained from reference TRBV5-1 and TRBJ2-5, is as follows: KAGVTQTPRYLIKTRGQQVTLSCSPISGHRSVSWYQQTPGQGLQFLFEYFSETQRNKGNFPGRFSGRQFSNSRSEMNVSTLELGDSALYLCASSPAQRQETQYFGPGTRLLVL.

This clone appeared once. The chain uses TRBV7-2 and TRBJ1-4; tentative D call: TRBD1 (5 bases). This CDR3 is 14 amino acids long. Germline-derived CDR1 and CDR2 are SGHTA and FQGNSA. V was shortened by 5 bases and J by 7 bases, with 14 bases between the two germline ends. This chain's CDR3 is CASSLLGVTEKLFF. The CDR3 DNA reads as TGTGCCAGCAGCCTCCTGGGGGTAACTGAAAAACTGTTTTTT.

The chain recombines TRBV11-2 with TRBJ1-2, with D maybe TRBD1 (6 bases). V shed 6 bases and J shed 7 bases, with 15 bases lying between them. Looked up from germline, CDR1 is SGHAT and CDR2 is FQNNGV. There are 13 residues in the CDR3. The DNA for the CDR3 is TGTGCCAGCAGTTTTGACAGGCCGGGTGGCTACACCTTC. Its protein product is CASSFDRPGGYTF.

The chain couples TRBV13 to TRBJ1-2; maybe TRBD1 (5 bases). In germline, CDR1 is PRHDT, CDR2 FYEKMQ (reference sequence). The CDR3 is 14 amino acids. V was pared by 1 base and J by 7 bases, with 13 bases between. CDR3 sequence: CASSLEGMLSGYTF. Here the CDR3 DNA reads TGTGCCAGCAGCTTAGAGGGGATGTTATCTGGCTACACCTTC.